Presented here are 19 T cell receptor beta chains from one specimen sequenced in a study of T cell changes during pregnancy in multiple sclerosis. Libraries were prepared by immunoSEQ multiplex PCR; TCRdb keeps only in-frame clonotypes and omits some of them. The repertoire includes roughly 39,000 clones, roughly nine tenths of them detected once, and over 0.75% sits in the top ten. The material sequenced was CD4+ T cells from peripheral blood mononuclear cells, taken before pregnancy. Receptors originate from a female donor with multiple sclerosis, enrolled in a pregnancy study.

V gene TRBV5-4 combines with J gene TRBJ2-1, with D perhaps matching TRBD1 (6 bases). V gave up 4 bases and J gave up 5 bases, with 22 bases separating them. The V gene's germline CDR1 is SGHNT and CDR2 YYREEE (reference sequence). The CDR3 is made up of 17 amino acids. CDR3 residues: CASSRLYRDTKNNEQFF. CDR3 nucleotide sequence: TGTGCCAGCAGCCGTTTATACCGGGACACCAAAAACAATGAGCAGTTCTTC.

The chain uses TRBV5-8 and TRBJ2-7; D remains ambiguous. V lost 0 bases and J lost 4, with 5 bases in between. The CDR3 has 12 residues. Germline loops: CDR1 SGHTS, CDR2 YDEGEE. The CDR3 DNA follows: TGTGCCAGCAGCTTGGCGAGGTACGAGCAGTACTTC. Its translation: CASSLARYEQYF.

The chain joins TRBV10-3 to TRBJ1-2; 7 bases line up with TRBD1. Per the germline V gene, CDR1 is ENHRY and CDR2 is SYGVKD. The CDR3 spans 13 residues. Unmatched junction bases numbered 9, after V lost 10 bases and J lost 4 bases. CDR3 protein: CASNQGVAYGYTF. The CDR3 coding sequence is TGTGCCAGCAACCAGGGGGTTGCCTATGGCTACACCTTC.

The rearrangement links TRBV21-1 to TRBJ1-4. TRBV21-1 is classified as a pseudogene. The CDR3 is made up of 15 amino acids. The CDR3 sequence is CASSTGFATNEKLFF. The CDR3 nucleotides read TGTGCCAGCAGCACCGGTTTTGCAACTAATGAAAAACTGTTTTTT.

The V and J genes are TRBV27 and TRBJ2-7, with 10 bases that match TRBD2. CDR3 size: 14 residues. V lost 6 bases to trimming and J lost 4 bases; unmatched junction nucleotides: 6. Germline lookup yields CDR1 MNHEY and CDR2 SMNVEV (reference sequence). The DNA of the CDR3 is TGTGCCAGCAGGACAGCGGGAGGGGGGTACGAGCAGTACTTC. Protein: CASRTAGGGYEQYF.

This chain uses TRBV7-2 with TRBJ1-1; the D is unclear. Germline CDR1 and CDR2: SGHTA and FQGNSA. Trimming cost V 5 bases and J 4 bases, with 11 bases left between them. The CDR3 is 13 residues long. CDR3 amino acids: CASSPSPSTEAFF. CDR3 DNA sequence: TGTGCCAGCAGCCCCTCACCGAGCACTGAAGCTTTCTTT.

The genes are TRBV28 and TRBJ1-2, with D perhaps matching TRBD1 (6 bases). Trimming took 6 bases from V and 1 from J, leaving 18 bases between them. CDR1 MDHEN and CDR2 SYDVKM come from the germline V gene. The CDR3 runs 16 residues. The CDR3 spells CASRSSQGPLNYGYTF. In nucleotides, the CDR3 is TGTGCCAGCAGATCCTCCCAGGGGCCCCTTAACTATGGCTACACCTTC.

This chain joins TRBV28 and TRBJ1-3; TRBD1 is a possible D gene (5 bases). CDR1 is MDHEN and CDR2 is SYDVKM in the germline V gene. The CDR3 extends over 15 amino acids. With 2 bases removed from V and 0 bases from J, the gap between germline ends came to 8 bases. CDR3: CASSLGHLSGNTIYF. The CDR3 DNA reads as TGTGCCAGCAGTTTAGGACACCTCTCTGGAAACACCATATATTTT.

CDR3 DNA sequence: TGTGCCAGCAGTGACGGGGGTTCTAGCTCTGGGGCCAACGTCCTGACTTTC. It is translated as CASSDGGSSSGANVLTF. The chain uses TRBV2 and TRBJ2-6; possibly TRBD2 for D (6 bases). V gave up 3 bases and J gave up 0 bases, with 12 bases separating them. Germline V gene sequence: CDR1 SNHLY, CDR2 FYNNEI. The CDR3 extends over 17 amino acids. The entire variable domain, with the rest obtained from reference TRBV2 and TRBJ2-6, is as follows: EPEVTQTPSHQVTQMGQEVILRCVPISNHLYFYWYRQILGQKVEFLVSFYNNEISEKSEIFDDQFSVERPDGSNFTLKIRSTKLEDSAMYFCASSDGGSSSGANVLTFGAGSRLTVL.

CDR3 in DNA: TGTGCCAGCACAGTGCGGACAGGGGAAGGCTACACCTTC. This translates into CASTVRTGEGYTF. The chain has TRBV2 and TRBJ1-2; 9 bases are shared with TRBD1. Germline assignment: CDR1 SNHLY and CDR2 FYNNEI. The CDR3 runs 13 residues. Trimming took 7 bases from V and 8 from J; bases not matched to a gene: 8. Based on the CDR3 plus reference TRBV2 and TRBJ1-2, the full variable domain is EPEVTQTPSHQVTQMGQEVILRCVPISNHLYFYWYRQILGQKVEFLVSFYNNEISEKSEIFDDQFSVERPDGSNFTLKIRSTKLEDSAMYFCASTVRTGEGYTFGSGTRLTVV.

The CDR3 protein is CASSMLGTATSTRELFF. The CDR3 nucleotides are TGTGCCAGTAGTATGTTAGGGACAGCAACTTCCACTCGGGAGCTGTTTTTT. The chain carries TRBV19 and TRBJ2-2, with 7 bases that match TRBD1. V shed 3 bases, J shed 9 bases, and the junction held 16 bases outside the gene matches. Per the germline V gene, CDR1 is LNHDA and CDR2 is SQIVND (reference sequence). The CDR3 contains 17 residues.

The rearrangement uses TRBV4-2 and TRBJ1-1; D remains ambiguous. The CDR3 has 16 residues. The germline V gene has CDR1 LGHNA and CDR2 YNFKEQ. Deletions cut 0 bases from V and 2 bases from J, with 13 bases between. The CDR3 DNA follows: TGTGCCAGCAGCCAAGAAGTCCGGGGTGGCAACACTGAAGCTTTCTTT. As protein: CASSQEVRGGNTEAFF.

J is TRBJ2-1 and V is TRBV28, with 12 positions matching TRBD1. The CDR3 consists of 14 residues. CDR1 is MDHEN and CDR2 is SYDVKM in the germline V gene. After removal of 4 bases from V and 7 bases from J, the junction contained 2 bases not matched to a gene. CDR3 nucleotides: TGTGCCAGCAGTTGGGACAGGGGGCGGAATGAGCAGTTCTTC. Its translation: CASSWDRGRNEQFF. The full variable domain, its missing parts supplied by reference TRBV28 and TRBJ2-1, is DVKVTQSSRYLVKRTGEKVFLECVQDMDHENMFWYRQDPGLGLRLIYFSYDVKMKEKGDIPEGYSVSREKKERFSLILESASTNQTSMYLCASSWDRGRNEQFFGPGTRLTVL.

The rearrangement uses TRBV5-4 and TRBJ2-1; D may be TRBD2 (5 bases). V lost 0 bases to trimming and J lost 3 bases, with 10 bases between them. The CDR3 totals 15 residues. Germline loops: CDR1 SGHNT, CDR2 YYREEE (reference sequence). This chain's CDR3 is CASSLGSGGYNEQFF. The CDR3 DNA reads TGTGCCAGCAGCTTGGGTTCCGGAGGCTACAATGAGCAGTTCTTC. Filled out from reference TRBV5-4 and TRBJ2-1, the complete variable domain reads ETGVTQSPTHLIKTRGQQVTLRCSSQSGHNTVSWYQQALGQGPQFIFQYYREEENGRGNFPPRFSGLQFPNYSSELNVNALELDDSALYLCASSLGSGGYNEQFFGPGTRLTVL.

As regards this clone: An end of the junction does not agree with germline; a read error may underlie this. The CDR3 coding sequence is TGTGCCAGCAGCTTAACCGGGACAGGGTATTACAGTGAGCAGTTCTTC. Encoded protein: CASSLTGTGYYSEQFF. This chain links TRBV7-9 with TRBJ2-1, with 9 bases that match TRBD1. The CDR3 extends over 16 amino acids. Germline CDR1 is SEHNR and CDR2 is FQNEAQ (reference sequence).

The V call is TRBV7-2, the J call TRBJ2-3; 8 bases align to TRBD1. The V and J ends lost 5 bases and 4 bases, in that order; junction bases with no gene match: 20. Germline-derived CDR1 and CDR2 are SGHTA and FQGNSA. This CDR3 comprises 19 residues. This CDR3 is CASSLDPQGARGVADTQYF. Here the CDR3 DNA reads TGTGCCAGCAGCCTAGACCCTCAGGGGGCGCGGGGAGTAGCAGATACGCAGTATTTT.

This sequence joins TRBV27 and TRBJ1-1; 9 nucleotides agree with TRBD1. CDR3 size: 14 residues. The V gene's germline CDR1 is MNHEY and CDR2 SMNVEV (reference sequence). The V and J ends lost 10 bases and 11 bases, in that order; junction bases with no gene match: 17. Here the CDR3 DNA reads TGTGCCACGTACTACCTACAGGGGGCGATGGGGGCTTTCTTT. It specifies CATYYLQGAMGAFF.

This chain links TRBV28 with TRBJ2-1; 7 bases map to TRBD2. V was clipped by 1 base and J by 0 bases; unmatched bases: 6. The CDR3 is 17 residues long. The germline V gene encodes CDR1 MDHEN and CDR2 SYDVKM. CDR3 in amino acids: CASSLLSRGSSYNEQFF. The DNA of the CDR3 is TGTGCCAGCAGTTTATTAAGTCGCGGGAGCTCCTACAATGAGCAGTTCTTC.

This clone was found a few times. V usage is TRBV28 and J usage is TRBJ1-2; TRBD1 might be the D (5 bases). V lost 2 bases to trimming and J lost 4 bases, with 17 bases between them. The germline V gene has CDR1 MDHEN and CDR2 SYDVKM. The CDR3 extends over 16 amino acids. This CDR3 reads CASSLGARVVTYGYTF. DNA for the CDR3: TGTGCCAGCAGTTTAGGGGCACGAGTGGTGACCTATGGCTACACCTTC.